These 5 T cell receptor beta chains share one sample of origin, sequenced in a study of T cell responses to AZD1222 COVID-19 vaccine. Produced via immunoSEQ multiplex PCR; TCRdb's table is partial and in-frame only. This table holds approximately 110,000 clones, roughly 87% found once. This specimen was peripheral blood, taken on day 0 of MenACWY control vaccination. These receptors all come from an adult in good health.

The chain recombines TRBV2 with TRBJ1-2; possible D gene TRBD1, 5 bases. The CDR3 spans 13 residues. Germline loops: CDR1 SNHLY, CDR2 FYNNEI. V was pared by 4 bases and J by 2 bases, with 8 bases between. The CDR3 loop is CASSVGGNYGYTF. For the CDR3, the DNA is TGTGCCAGCAGTGTGGGGGGAAACTATGGCTACACCTTC.

The chain joins TRBV5-4 to TRBJ1-4, with a possible D match to TRBD1 (6 bases). The CDR3 covers 13 residues. The germline CDR1 and CDR2 sequences are SGHNT and YYREEE (reference sequence). Trimming removed 3 bases from V and 10 bases from J, with 13 bases in between. CDR3 sequence reads: CASSSGLQGKLFF. The CDR3 DNA follows: TGTGCCAGCAGCTCCGGACTACAGGGAAAACTGTTTTTT.

The rearrangement links TRBV4-3 to TRBJ2-7; TRBD1 agrees at 10 bases. The CDR3 runs to 18 residues. The germline gives CDR1 LGHNA, CDR2 YSLEER. Germline trimming cut 2 bases from V and 4 bases from J; bases unmatched to any gene: 14. DNA for the CDR3: TGCGCCAGCAGCCAATCCCCCCCCTCGGACAGGGGGATGTACGAGCAGTACTTC. Protein: CASSQSPPSDRGMYEQYF.

This clone has a single count. The genes are TRBV10-3 and TRBJ1-4; a weak D match, TRBD1 (5 bases). Germline-derived CDR1 and CDR2 are ENHRY and SYGVKD. The ends were cut back, 9 bases at V and 7 bases at J, with 15 bases in the middle. The CDR3 has 13 residues. CDR3 coding DNA: TGTGCCATTCAGGAGGGGATGTTTGAAAAACTGTTTTTT. Translated, it gives CAIQEGMFEKLFF.

The chain links TRBV25-1 to TRBJ2-5, with D maybe TRBD1 (6 bases). The CDR3 consists of 14 residues. In germline, CDR1 is MGHDK, CDR2 SYGVNS. Trimming stripped 2 bases from V and 1 base from J, with 8 bases between. This chain's CDR3 is CASSEPRGQETQYF. The CDR3, as DNA: TGTGCCAGCAGTGAACCCAGGGGCCAAGAGACCCAGTACTTC.